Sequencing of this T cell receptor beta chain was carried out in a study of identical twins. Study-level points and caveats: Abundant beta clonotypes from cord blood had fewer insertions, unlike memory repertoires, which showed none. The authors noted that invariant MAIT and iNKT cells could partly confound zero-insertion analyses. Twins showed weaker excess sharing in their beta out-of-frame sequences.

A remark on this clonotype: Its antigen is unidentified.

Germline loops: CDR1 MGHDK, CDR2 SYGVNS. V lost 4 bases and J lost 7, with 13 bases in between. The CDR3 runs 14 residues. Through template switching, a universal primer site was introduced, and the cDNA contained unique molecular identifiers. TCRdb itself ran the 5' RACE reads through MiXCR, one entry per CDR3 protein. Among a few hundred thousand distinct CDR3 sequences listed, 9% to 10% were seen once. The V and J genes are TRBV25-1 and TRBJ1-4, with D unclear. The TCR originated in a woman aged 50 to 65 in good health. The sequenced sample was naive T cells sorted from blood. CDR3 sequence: CASSGSSIGEKLFF. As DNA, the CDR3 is TGTGCCAGCAGTGGGTCAAGTATTGGTGAAAAACTGTTTTTT.